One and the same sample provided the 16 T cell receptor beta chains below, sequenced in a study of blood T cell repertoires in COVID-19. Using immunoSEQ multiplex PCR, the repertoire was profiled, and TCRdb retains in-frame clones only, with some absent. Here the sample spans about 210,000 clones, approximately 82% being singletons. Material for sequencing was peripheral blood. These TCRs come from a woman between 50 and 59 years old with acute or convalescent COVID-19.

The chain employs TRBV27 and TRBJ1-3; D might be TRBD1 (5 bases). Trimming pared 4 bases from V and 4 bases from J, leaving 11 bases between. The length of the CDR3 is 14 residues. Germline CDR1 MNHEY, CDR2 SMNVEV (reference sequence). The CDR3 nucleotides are TGTGCCAGCAGTTGGTCAGGGTCCGGAAACACCATATATTTT. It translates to CASSWSGSGNTIYF.

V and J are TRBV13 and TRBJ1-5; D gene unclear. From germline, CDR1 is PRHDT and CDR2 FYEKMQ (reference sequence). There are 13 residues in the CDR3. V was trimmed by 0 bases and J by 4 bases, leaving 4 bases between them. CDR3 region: CASSLGYNQPQHF. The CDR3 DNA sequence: TGTGCCAGCAGCTTAGGATATAATCAGCCCCAGCATTTT. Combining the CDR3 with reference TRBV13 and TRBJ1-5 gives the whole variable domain AAGVIQSPRHLIKEKRETATLKCYPIPRHDTVYWYQQGPGQDPQFLISFYEKMQSDKGSIPDRFSAQQFSDYHSELNMSSLELGDSALYFCASSLGYNQPQHFGDGTRLSIL.

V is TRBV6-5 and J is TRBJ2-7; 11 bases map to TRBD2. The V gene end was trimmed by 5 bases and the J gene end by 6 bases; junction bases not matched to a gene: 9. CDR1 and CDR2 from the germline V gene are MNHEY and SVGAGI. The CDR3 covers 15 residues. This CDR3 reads CASSLQPTSGSEQYF. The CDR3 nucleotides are TGTGCCAGCAGTCTACAGCCTACTAGCGGGAGCGAGCAGTACTTC.

CDR3 nucleotide sequence: TGCGCCAGCAGTCAATCGGGGGGGGTTGGGACAGATACGCAGTATTTT. It encodes CASSQSGGVGTDTQYF. V gene TRBV23-1 combines with J gene TRBJ2-3; 7 bases are a match to TRBD2. TRBV23-1 is recorded as an ORF, its role being uncertain. The CDR3 totals 16 residues. The V segment lost 0 bases and the J segment 3 bases; nucleotides outside the gene matches: 6.

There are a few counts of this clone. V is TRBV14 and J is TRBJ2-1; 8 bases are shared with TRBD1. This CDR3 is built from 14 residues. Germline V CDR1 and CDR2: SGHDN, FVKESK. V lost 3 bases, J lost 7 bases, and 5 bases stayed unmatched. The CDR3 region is CASSHGQGYNEQFF. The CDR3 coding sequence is TGTGCCAGCAGCCATGGACAGGGATATAATGAGCAGTTCTTC.

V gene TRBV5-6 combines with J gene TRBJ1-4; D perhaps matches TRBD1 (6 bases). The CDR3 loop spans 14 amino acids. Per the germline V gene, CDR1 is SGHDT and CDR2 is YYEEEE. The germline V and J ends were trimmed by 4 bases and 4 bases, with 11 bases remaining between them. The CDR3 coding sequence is TGTGCCAGCAGCGTGGGACACGGTAATGAAAAACTGTTTTTT. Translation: CASSVGHGNEKLFF.

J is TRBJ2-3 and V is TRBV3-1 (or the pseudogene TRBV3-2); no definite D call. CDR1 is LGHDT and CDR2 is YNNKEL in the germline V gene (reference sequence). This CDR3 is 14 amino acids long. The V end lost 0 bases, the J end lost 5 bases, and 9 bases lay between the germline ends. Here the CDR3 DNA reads TGTGCCAGCAGCCAAGAATCGAAGAGAGATACGCAGTATTTT. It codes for CASSQESKRDTQYF.

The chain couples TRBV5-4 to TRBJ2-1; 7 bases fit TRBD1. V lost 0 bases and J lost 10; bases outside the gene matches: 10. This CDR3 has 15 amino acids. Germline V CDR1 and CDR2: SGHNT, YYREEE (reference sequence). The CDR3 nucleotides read TGTGCCAGCAGCTTGGGGGACAGAAGCCTACGGGAGCAGTTCTTC. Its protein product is CASSLGDRSLREQFF. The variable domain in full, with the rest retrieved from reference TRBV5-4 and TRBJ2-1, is ETGVTQSPTHLIKTRGQQVTLRCSSQSGHNTVSWYQQALGQGPQFIFQYYREEENGRGNFPPRFSGLQFPNYSSELNVNALELDDSALYLCASSLGDRSLREQFFGPGTRLTVL.

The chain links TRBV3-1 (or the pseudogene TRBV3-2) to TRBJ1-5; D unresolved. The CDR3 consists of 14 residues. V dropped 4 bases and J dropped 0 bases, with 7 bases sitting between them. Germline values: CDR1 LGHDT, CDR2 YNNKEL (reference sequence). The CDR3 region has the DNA TGTGCCAGCAGCCCGTGGGCTAGCAATCAGCCCCAGCATTTT. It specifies CASSPWASNQPQHF.

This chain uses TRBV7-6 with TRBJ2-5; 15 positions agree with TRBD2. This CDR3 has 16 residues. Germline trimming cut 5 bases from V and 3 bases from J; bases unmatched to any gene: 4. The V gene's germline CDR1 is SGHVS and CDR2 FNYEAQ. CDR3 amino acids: CASSPGLAGGEETQYF. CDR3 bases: TGTGCCAGCAGCCCGGGACTAGCGGGAGGCGAAGAGACCCAGTACTTC.

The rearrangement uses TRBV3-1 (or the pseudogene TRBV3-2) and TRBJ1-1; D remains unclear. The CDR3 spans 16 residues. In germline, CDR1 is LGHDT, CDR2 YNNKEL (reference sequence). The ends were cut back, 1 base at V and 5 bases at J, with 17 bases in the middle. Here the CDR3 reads CASSQAPGRAGTEAFF. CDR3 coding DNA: TGTGCCAGCAGCCAAGCGCCAGGCCGCGCCGGAACTGAAGCTTTCTTT.

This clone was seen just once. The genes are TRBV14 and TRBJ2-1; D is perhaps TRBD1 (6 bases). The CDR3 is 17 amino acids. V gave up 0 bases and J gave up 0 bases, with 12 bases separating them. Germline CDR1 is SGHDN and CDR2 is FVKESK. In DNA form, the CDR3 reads TGTGCCAGCAGCCAAGAGAGGACAGCGCTCTCCTACAATGAGCAGTTCTTC. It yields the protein CASSQERTALSYNEQFF.

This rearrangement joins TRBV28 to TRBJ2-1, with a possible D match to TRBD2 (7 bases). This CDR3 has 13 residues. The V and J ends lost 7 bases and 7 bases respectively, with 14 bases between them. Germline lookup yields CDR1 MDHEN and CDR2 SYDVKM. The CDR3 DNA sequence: TGTGCCAGCAAGGTCGGGGGGCTGAATGAGCAGTTCTTC. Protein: CASKVGGLNEQFF.

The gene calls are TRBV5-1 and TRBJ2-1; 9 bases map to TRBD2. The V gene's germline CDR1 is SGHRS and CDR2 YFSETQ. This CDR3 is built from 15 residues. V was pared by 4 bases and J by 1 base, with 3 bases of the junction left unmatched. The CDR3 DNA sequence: TGCGCCAGCAGCCGCCTAGCGGGATCCTACAATGAGCAGTTCTTC. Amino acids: CASSRLAGSYNEQFF.

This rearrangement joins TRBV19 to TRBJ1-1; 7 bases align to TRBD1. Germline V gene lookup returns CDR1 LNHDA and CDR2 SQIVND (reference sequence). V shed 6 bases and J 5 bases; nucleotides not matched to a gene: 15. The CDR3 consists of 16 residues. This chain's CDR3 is CASSTSGARGETEAFF. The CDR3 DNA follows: TGTGCCAGTAGCACATCCGGGGCCAGGGGGGAAACTGAAGCTTTCTTT.

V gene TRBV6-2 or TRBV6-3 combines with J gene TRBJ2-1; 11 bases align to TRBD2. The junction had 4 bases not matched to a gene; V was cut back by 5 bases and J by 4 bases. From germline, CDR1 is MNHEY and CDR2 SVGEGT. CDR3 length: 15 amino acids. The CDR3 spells CASSVAGGPYNEQFF. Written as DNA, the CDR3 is TGTGCCAGCAGTGTAGCGGGAGGGCCATACAATGAGCAGTTCTTC.